This is a list of T cell receptor beta chains from one sample in a study of cytomegalovirus exposure and HLA in healthy donors. Using immunoSEQ multiplex PCR, the repertoire was profiled, and TCRdb retains in-frame clones only, with some absent. The sample shows fewer than 200,000 clones, more than 70% of them seen only once. Sequences were obtained from PBMCs. The source of these receptors is a girl aged 10-17 years in good health and CMV-seronegative. Both conserved end residues are part of each CDR3. D genes are given only for firm matches.

D: .
J: TRBJ1-1
V: TRBV10-2
CDR3: CATRGAEAFF

D: .
J: TRBJ1-2
V: TRBV5-1
CDR3: CASSFGQGYGYTF

D: .
J: TRBJ2-1
V: TRBV4-1
CDR3: CASSQVADNEQFF

D: .
J: TRBJ1-3
V: TRBV18
CDR3: CASSPSRAHVDTIYF

D: TRBD1
J: TRBJ1-4
V: TRBV5-6
CDR3: CASSPGTGVATNEKLFF

D: TRBD1
J: TRBJ2-1
V: TRBV30
CDR3: CAWRNRGAYNEQFF

D: TRBD1
J: TRBJ2-6
V: TRBV7-9
CDR3: CASSLGHRDRGFVANVLTF

D: .
J: TRBJ1-1
V: TRBV7-6
CDR3: CASIRLGNTEAFF

D: .
J: TRBJ1-1
V: TRBV6-1
CDR3: CASSEIRDTEAFF

D: TRBD2
J: TRBJ2-7
V: TRBV11-2
CDR3: CASSLKAGGDEQYF

D: .
J: TRBJ2-3
V: TRBV11-2
CDR3: CASSLQVTQYF

D: TRBD1
J: TRBJ2-5
V: TRBV6-6
CDR3: CASRDVGQGQETQYF

D: TRBD1
J: TRBJ2-7
V: TRBV7-6
CDR3: CASSLDPGGRYEQYF

D: TRBD1
J: TRBJ1-2
V: TRBV4-1
CDR3: CASSQVDRGRNGYTF

D: TRBD1
J: TRBJ2-7
V: TRBV27
CDR3: CASSLFNRGYEQYF

D: .
J: TRBJ1-5
V: TRBV18
CDR3: CASSPGEDQPQHF

D: .
J: TRBJ1-5
V: TRBV9
CDR3: CASSGGRDQPQHF

D: .
J: TRBJ1-2
V: TRBV7-3
CDR3: CASSLMTGELEEGYTF

D: TRBD1
J: TRBJ1-1
V: TRBV13
CDR3: CASSPTGTVNTEAFF

D: .
J: TRBJ2-6
V: TRBV2
CDR3: CASSEISWRGSGANVLTF

D: TRBD2
J: TRBJ2-7
V: TRBV23-1
CDR3: CASSQSSGGHLAHEQYF

D: TRBD1
J: TRBJ1-4
V: TRBV28
CDR3: CALGATGVNEKLFF

D: .
J: TRBJ2-2
V: TRBV5-4
CDR3: CASSLGQNTGELFF

D: .
J: TRBJ2-7
V: TRBV5-1
CDR3: CASSLVAGAYEQYF

D: .
J: TRBJ1-5
V: TRBV19
CDR3: CASSIDPQGLWHF

D: .
J: TRBJ1-1
V: TRBV5-4
CDR3: CASSGSGHKNTEAFF

D: .
J: TRBJ2-7
V: TRBV6-5
CDR3: CASSYPPRQYF

D: .
J: TRBJ1-5
V: TRBV5-6
CDR3: CASSNGAGDQPQHF

D: TRBD1
J: TRBJ1-6
V: TRBV30
CDR3: CAWTFDRGLSPLHF

D: .
J: TRBJ2-5
V: TRBV2
CDR3: CASNLGGPGRETQYF

D: .
J: TRBJ1-5
V: TRBV30
CDR3: CAWSTGLLDQPQHF

D: .
J: TRBJ1-2
V: TRBV6-5
CDR3: CASSLQGSYGYTF

D: .
J: TRBJ1-1
V: TRBV19
CDR3: CATVRGYEAFF

D: TRBD2
J: TRBJ2-3
V: TRBV9
CDR3: CASSVGAGGIADTQYF

D: .
J: TRBJ2-1
V: TRBV9
CDR3: CASSVWEFDNEQFF

D: TRBD1
J: TRBJ1-5
V: TRBV6-5
CDR3: CASSYGTGGNQPQHF

D: .
J: TRBJ1-1
V: TRBV25-1
CDR3: CASSEGRSQNTEAFF